Shown below are 15 T cell receptor beta chains from a single sample sequenced in a study of OX40 agonist ivuxolimab in advanced cancers. Libraries were constructed by the immunoSEQ multiplex PCR assay. In TCRdb, the immuneACCESS table is reduced to in-frame sequences with V and J assigned. These tables do not hold every clone; where another copy was compared, an unresolved V gene accounts for under half, and the others remain unexplained. The sample has 75,000 to 100,000 clones on record, 91% of them singletons. The leading ten clones occupy around 0.3% of the sample. Sample: CD4+ or CD8+ T cells sorted from blood, taken in a trial of the OX40 agonist ivuxolimab. The receptors here all came from an adult with an advanced solid tumor such as melanoma, head and neck, liver or kidney cancer.

V usage is TRBV6-6 and J usage is TRBJ1-2; D is possibly TRBD1 (6 bases). The CDR3 is 13 residues long. Deletions cut 7 bases from V and 7 bases from J, with 16 bases between. Germline V gene sequence: CDR1 MNHNY, CDR2 SVGAGI (reference sequence). In DNA, the CDR3 is TGTGCCAGCACGGGCGGGGGGCGGAGTGGCTACACCTTC. Translation: CASTGGGRSGYTF.

The rearrangement joins TRBV19 to TRBJ1-1; 10 positions agree with TRBD1. V dropped 4 bases and J dropped 3; count of bases not matched to a gene: 2. This CDR3 has 14 residues. The germline CDR1 and CDR2 sequences are LNHDA and SQIVND (reference sequence). The CDR3 DNA sequence: TGTGCCAGTAGTAGACAGGGGGCGGACACTGAAGCTTTCTTT. This sequence encodes CASSRQGADTEAFF.

This chain uses TRBV30 with TRBJ2-2; 10 positions match TRBD2. With 6 bases clipped from V and 6 bases from J, the junction kept 13 bases outside the gene matches. Germline CDR1 and CDR2: GTSNPN and SVGIG (reference sequence). CDR3 length: 16 residues. Here the CDR3 DNA reads TGTGCCTGTTCACCCGGGGGGACTAGCGCTCCCGGGGAGCTGTTTTTT. Protein: CACSPGGTSAPGELFF.

The table lists this clone with a few counts. The chain links TRBV7-2 to TRBJ2-3; TRBD1 or TRBD2 may be the D gene (5 bases each). V was clipped by 8 bases and J by 1 base, with 10 bases between them. The CDR3 has 13 residues. The germline CDR1 and CDR2 sequences are SGHTA and FQGNSA. Here the CDR3 DNA reads TGTGCCAGCGCTAGAGGGGGCACAGATACGCAGTATTTT. The encoded protein is CASARGGTDTQYF.

The CDR3 loop reads CASSLAGVQDTQYF. In nucleotides, the CDR3 is TGTGCCAGCAGCTTAGCGGGAGTTCAAGATACGCAGTATTTT. The rearrangement uses TRBV11-2 and TRBJ2-3, with D perhaps TRBD2 (6 bases). The CDR3 loop spans 14 amino acids. V was clipped by 1 base and J by 5 bases, with 10 bases between them. Germline CDR1 is SGHAT and CDR2 is FQNNGV.

This clone was detected only once. The V call is TRBV11-3, the J call TRBJ2-2; TRBD1 aligns across 7 bases. With 5 bases clipped from V and 1 base from J, the junction kept 10 bases outside the gene matches. CDR3 length equals 17 residues. The V gene's germline CDR1 is SGHNT and CDR2 YENEEA. The CDR3: CASSPTPNRGNTGELFF. The CDR3 DNA is TGTGCCAGCAGCCCCACCCCGAACAGGGGGAACACCGGGGAGCTGTTTTTT.

The chain carries TRBV4-2 and TRBJ2-3; 9 bases map to TRBD2. The CDR3 totals 17 residues. The germline gives CDR1 LGHNA, CDR2 YNFKEQ. V shed 0 bases and J 1 base; nucleotides not matched to a gene: 5. CDR3: CASSQELAGVGTDTQYF. The CDR3 region has the DNA TGTGCCAGCAGCCAAGAATTAGCGGGAGTGGGCACAGATACGCAGTATTTT.

The V gene is TRBV6-5, the J gene TRBJ2-7; 7 nucleotides align to TRBD1. The CDR3 covers 14 residues. CDR1 and CDR2 (germline): MNHEY, SVGAGI. The V and J ends lost 6 bases and 3 bases, in that order; junction bases with no gene match: 8. The CDR3 loop is CASRRQGRNYEQYF. CDR3 DNA: TGTGCCAGCAGGCGACAGGGAAGGAACTACGAGCAGTACTTC.

The V and J genes are TRBV21-1 and TRBJ2-1; the DNA was not used to check the table's D call, TRBD2. TRBV21-1 is given as a pseudogene. The CDR3 runs to 16 residues. CDR3 sequence (DNA): TGTGCCAGCAGCAAAGGGTCCGGCGGGCCGGGGGACGAGCAGTTCTTC. Its protein is CASSKGSGGPGDEQFF.

V is TRBV28 and J is TRBJ2-5, with 11 bases that match TRBD2. Trimming at V came to 5 bases and at J to 0 bases, leaving 2 bases not matched to a gene. The CDR3 is 15 amino acids. The germline CDR1 and CDR2 sequences are MDHEN and SYDVKM. Written as DNA, the CDR3 is TGTGCCAGCAGTCGGACTAGCGGGTACCAAGAGACCCAGTACTTC. Protein sequence: CASSRTSGYQETQYF.

Regarding this clone: One end of the junction varies from germline; a read error may be responsible. This chain uses TRBV19 with TRBJ1-2, with TRBD1 matching 7 bases. CDR1 is LNHDA and CDR2 is SQIVND in the germline V gene (reference sequence). The CDR3 spans 13 residues. The CDR3 nucleotides read TGTGCCGTCAGACAGGGTTTTAATTATGGCTACGCCTTC. Translating gives CAVRQGFNYGYAF.

The V call is TRBV19, the J call TRBJ2-7; weak D call: TRBD2 (6 bases). CDR1 is LNHDA, CDR2 SQIVND, per germline (reference sequence). Trimming shortened V by 1 base and J by 1 base, and 8 bases separated the two germline ends. This CDR3 is 14 amino acids long. The CDR3 coding sequence is TGTGCCAGTAGTATAGGGAGGGGATCCTACGAGCAGTACTTC. Translated: CASSIGRGSYEQYF.

The V call is TRBV4-3, the J call TRBJ2-3; D unclear. Germline lookup yields CDR1 LGHNA and CDR2 YSLEER. V was clipped by 0 bases and J by 0 bases, with 7 bases between them. The CDR3 is 15 amino acids. CDR3: CASSQEAYSTDTQYF. Here the CDR3 DNA reads TGCGCCAGCAGCCAAGAGGCCTACAGCACAGATACGCAGTATTTT.

As DNA, the CDR3 is TGTGCCAGCAGCTTACAAGGCAGGGTGAGGGGAGAGACCCAGTACTTC. As protein: CASSLQGRVRGETQYF. The chain couples TRBV7-6 to TRBJ2-5; D is tentatively TRBD1 or TRBD2 (5 bases each). Germline V gene lookup returns CDR1 SGHVS and CDR2 FNYEAQ. The CDR3 totals 16 residues. Trimming took 2 bases from V and 4 from J, leaving 17 bases between them.

In its sample, this clone was seen once. The gene calls are TRBV7-8 and TRBJ2-5; D is undetermined. The CDR3 runs to 11 residues. Trimming removed 5 bases at V and 5 bases at J, with 6 bases between. The germline CDR1 and CDR2 sequences are SGHVS and FQNEAQ. DNA for the CDR3: TGTGCCAGCAGCCCCTGGGAGACCCAGTACTTC. Protein product: CASSPWETQYF.